This T cell receptor beta chain derives from a study of OX40 agonist ivuxolimab in advanced cancers. CDR1 and CDR2 from the germline V gene are KGHSH and LQKENI. Trimming shortened V by 1 base and J by 0 bases, and 12 bases separated the two germline ends. There are 16 residues in the CDR3. Repertoires were generated with immunoSEQ multiplex PCR, while TCRdb's copy carries only in-frame clones and drops some. Here the sample spans tens of thousands of clones, approximately 88% being singletons. This sequence joins TRBV18 and TRBJ1-1; D call uncertain. The receptor was derived from an adult with an advanced solid tumor such as melanoma, head and neck, liver or kidney cancer. Sequenced material: CD4+ or CD8+ T cells sorted from blood, taken in a trial of the OX40 agonist ivuxolimab. The CDR3 is CASSPLVGNLNTEAFF. CDR3 bases: TGTGCCAGCTCACCACTCGTAGGGAACCTGAACACTGAAGCTTTCTTT.